Sequencing of this T cell receptor (beta chain) was carried out in a study of CD8+ T cells in alopecia areata. Study-wide findings and caveats: Clonality in lesional scalp, especially alopecia totalis/universalis, exceeded that of normal scalp.

The CDR3 runs to 16 residues. Between the trimmed V and J ends, which lost 1 base and 4 bases, there was a span of 13 bases. From germline, CDR1 is MGHRA and CDR2 YSYEKL. On this clone: Its specificity is not known.

Collected material from alopecia areata patients comprised lesional scalp punch biopsies and peripheral blood. RNA extraction was followed by reverse transcription into cDNA, which acted as the sequencing template. Sequenced by immunoSEQ multiplex PCR; TCRdb stores in-frame clones only, minus some. The sample contains 9,500 to 15,000 clones, about 53% of which appear only once. The receptor's source is a human donor with alopecia areata. This chain links TRBV4-1 with TRBJ2-2; D uncertain. Source material: skin. CDR3 DNA sequence: TGCGCCAGCAGCCAAGCAAACCTAATATCCACCGGGGAGCTGTTTTTT. Translated, it gives CASSQANLISTGELFF.